This T cell receptor (beta chain) was documented in a study of blood T cell repertoires in COVID-19. Across the whole study: Samples of COVID-19 (acute and convalescent) were obtained from the United States, Italy and Spain. T cells, B-cell-depleted T cells, or PBMCs provided the cDNA or gDNA that served as material.

The CDR3 sequence is 18 residues long. The germline CDR1 and CDR2 sequences are SGHVS and FQNEAQ. The J segment lost 5 bases and the V segment lost 3 bases, leaving 17 bases of the junction unmatched. In the source study's methods: Estimates of nucleated cell counts were drawn from the amplification of reference gene primers. Assay: immunoSEQ multiplex PCR; the TCRdb copy retains only in-frame clones and omits some. From that table come the V and J calls and clone size; the DNA was used to work out D and trimming. The sample has around 140,000 clones, about 87% seen once. This TCR derives from a man aged 50 to 59 with active COVID-19. The sample taken for sequencing was peripheral blood. J is TRBJ1-1 and V is TRBV7-8, with 8 bases matching TRBD1. The CDR3 DNA is TGTGCCAGCAGCTTCGGGTTGCGGACAGGGCCTGAACGGACTGAAGCTTTCTTT. It codes for CASSFGLRTGPERTEAFF.